Each of the 20 T cell receptor beta chains below was sequenced from the same sample in a study of blood T cell repertoires in COVID-19. Measured with immunoSEQ multiplex PCR; TCRdb has only the in-frame clones, and not every one. Here the sample spans under 300,000 clones, approximately 85% being singletons. Sequenced sample: peripheral blood. Source of these receptors: an older woman with active or convalescent COVID-19.

The gene calls are TRBV3-1 (or the pseudogene TRBV3-2) and TRBJ1-5; no clear D. The CDR3 is 15 residues long. Germline values: CDR1 LGHDT, CDR2 YNNKEL (reference sequence). V gave up 4 bases and J gave up 0 bases, with 10 bases separating them. The CDR3 nucleotides are TGTGCCAGCAGCCGTAGCCCGGCTAGCAATCAGCCCCAGCATTTT. It encodes CASSRSPASNQPQHF.

A single count supports this clone. The chain recombines TRBV10-3 with TRBJ2-7; 11 bases are a match to TRBD1. After removal of 4 bases from V and 2 bases from J, the junction contained 4 bases not matched to a gene. Germline V gene lookup returns CDR1 ENHRY and CDR2 SYGVKD. The CDR3 runs 15 residues. The CDR3 loop is CAISGSDRGPYEQYF. In DNA, the CDR3 is TGTGCCATCAGTGGGTCGGACAGGGGGCCCTACGAGCAGTACTTC.

The chain couples TRBV10-3 to TRBJ1-2; D is perhaps TRBD1 (6 bases). Germline loops: CDR1 ENHRY, CDR2 SYGVKD. V lost 0 bases to trimming and J lost 6 bases, with 14 bases between them. The CDR3 has 15 amino acids. The CDR3 coding sequence is TGTGCCATCAGTGAGTCTTCAGGGGCCGGCCATGGCTACACCTTC. Protein product: CAISESSGAGHGYTF.

This clone appeared a few times. CDR3 amino acids: CASSQDSQIHVFTYNEQFF. CDR3 coding DNA: TGTGCCAGCAGCCAAGATTCACAGATACACGTTTTTACTTACAATGAGCAGTTCTTC. The V call is TRBV3-1 (or the pseudogene TRBV3-2), the J call TRBJ2-1; D unclear. Trimming pared 0 bases from V and 4 bases from J, leaving 22 bases between. CDR1 and CDR2 from the germline V gene are LGHDT and YNNKEL (reference sequence). The CDR3 contains 19 residues.

The CDR3 DNA is TGTGCCAGCAGTAATGCCGACAGGGGGGCTGCCGAGCAGTACTTC. Its protein is CASSNADRGAAEQYF. This chain links TRBV6-2 or TRBV6-3 with TRBJ2-7; 9 bases match TRBD1. Germline-derived CDR1 and CDR2 are MNHEY and SVGEGT. Trimming cost V 5 bases and J 6 bases; bases outside gene matches: 11. The CDR3 sequence is 15 residues long.

The CDR3 reads CASSPGQGISSGNTIYF. CDR3 nucleotide sequence: TGCGCCAGCAGCCCGGGACAGGGGATCAGCTCTGGAAACACCATATATTTT. J is TRBJ1-3 and V is TRBV5-1, with 10 bases aligning to TRBD1. CDR1 and CDR2 from the germline V gene are SGHRS and YFSETQ. V was pared by 4 bases and J by 0 bases, with 7 bases of the junction left unmatched. The CDR3 covers 17 residues.

The chain is built from TRBV7-9 and TRBJ2-7; no definite D call. The CDR3 extends over 13 amino acids. Germline CDR1 and CDR2: SEHNR and FQNEAQ (reference sequence). The germline V and J ends were trimmed by 1 base and 9 bases, with 13 bases remaining between them. The CDR3 DNA follows: TGTGCCAGCAGCTTAGGGCTGGCCTCGGGGCAGTACTTC. It translates to CASSLGLASGQYF.

This clone was counted between two and nine times. The chain links TRBV5-6 to TRBJ1-1; D is undetermined. The CDR3 sequence is 13 residues long. V was clipped by 2 bases and J by 1 base, with 6 bases between them. The germline V gene encodes CDR1 SGHDT and CDR2 YYEEEE. Here the CDR3 reads CASSLQSNTEAFF. CDR3 in DNA: TGTGCCAGCAGCTTACAGTCGAACACTGAAGCTTTCTTT.

V and J are TRBV18 and TRBJ1-1; 7 positions match TRBD1. The ends lost 3 bases at V and 1 base at J; junction bases unmatched: 11. The CDR3 contains 17 residues. From germline, CDR1 is KGHSH and CDR2 LQKENI. CDR3 bases: TGTGCCAGCTCACCGCCTTTCCGGGACAGCAGGAACACTGAAGCTTTCTTT. It is translated as CASSPPFRDSRNTEAFF. Using reference TRBV18 and TRBJ1-1 for the parts outside the CDR3, the full variable domain is NAGVMQNPRHLVRRRGQEARLRCSPMKGHSHVYWYRQLPEEGLKFMVYLQKENIIDESGMPKERFSAEFPKEGPSILRIQQVVRGDSAAYFCASSPPFRDSRNTEAFFGQGTRLTVV.

This chain joins TRBV3-1 (or the pseudogene TRBV3-2) and TRBJ1-2; no clear D. The CDR3 sequence is 16 residues long. V gave up 4 bases and J gave up 0 bases, with 15 bases separating them. Germline values: CDR1 LGHDT, CDR2 YNNKEL (reference sequence). The CDR3 loop reads CASSPYHSVSNYGYTF. CDR3 DNA sequence: TGTGCCAGCAGCCCCTATCACAGTGTTTCTAACTATGGCTACACCTTC.

This clone has only one observation. The chain uses TRBV11-2 and TRBJ1-1; 8 nucleotides agree with TRBD1. The CDR3 spans 13 residues. V lost 1 base to trimming and J lost 7 bases; unmatched junction nucleotides: 2. CDR1 SGHAT and CDR2 FQNNGV come from the germline V gene. This CDR3 is CASSLAGGGEAFF. The CDR3 coding sequence is TGTGCCAGCAGCTTAGCAGGGGGCGGTGAAGCTTTCTTT.

The chain recombines TRBV3-1 (or the pseudogene TRBV3-2) with TRBJ1-3, with D hard to call. V lost 0 bases, J lost 5 bases, and 8 bases lay in between. Germline loops: CDR1 LGHDT, CDR2 YNNKEL (reference sequence). CDR3 length: 14 residues. CDR3 region: CASSQDIGRNTIYF. CDR3 DNA sequence: TGTGCCAGCAGCCAAGATATTGGGCGAAACACCATATATTTT.

This clone has only a few counts. The V and J genes are TRBV7-2 and TRBJ1-6; perhaps TRBD1 as D (5 bases). The germline V and J ends were trimmed by 5 bases and 7 bases, with 21 bases remaining between them. Germline loops: CDR1 SGHTA, CDR2 FQGNSA. The CDR3 contains 17 residues. This CDR3 is CASSPETPQRGNSPLHF. The CDR3 DNA reads as TGTGCCAGCAGCCCAGAAACCCCACAAAGGGGCAATTCACCCCTCCACTTT. The full variable domain, in which reference TRBV7-2 and TRBJ1-6 provide the parts outside the CDR3, is GAGVSQSPSNKVTEKGKDVELRCDPISGHTALYWYRQSLGQGLEFLIYFQGNSAPDKSGLPSDRFSAERTGGSVSTLTIQRTQQEDSAVYLCASSPETPQRGNSPLHFGNGTRLTVT.

The rearrangement links TRBV7-9 to TRBJ1-1, with unresolved D. Germline-derived CDR1 and CDR2 are SEHNR and FQNEAQ (reference sequence). V shed 7 bases and J shed 2 bases, with 8 bases lying between them. The CDR3 is 12 residues long. CDR3 DNA sequence: TGTGCCAGCAATCAGGTCAACACTGAAGCTTTCTTT. This codes for CASNQVNTEAFF.

The chain links TRBV19 to TRBJ2-1; 9 positions agree with TRBD1. The CDR3 spans 16 residues. The V segment lost 5 bases and the J segment 5 bases; nucleotides outside the gene matches: 10. Germline V gene lookup returns CDR1 LNHDA and CDR2 SQIVND (reference sequence). The CDR3 DNA reads TGTGCCAGTAGTTGGAATGTTGGACAGGGGAACAATGAGCAGTTCTTC. Amino acid sequence: CASSWNVGQGNNEQFF.

The chain has TRBV6-5 and TRBJ2-1; 10 bases match TRBD1. This CDR3 comprises 15 residues. J was trimmed by 2 bases and V by 6 bases; bases with no gene match: 4. Germline CDR1 is MNHEY and CDR2 is SVGAGI. Written as DNA, the CDR3 is TGTGCCAGCAGACCCGACAGGGGGCCCTACAATGAGCAGTTCTTC. It specifies CASRPDRGPYNEQFF.

The rearrangement joins TRBV2 to TRBJ1-1, with a weak D call TRBD1 (5 bases). The V and J ends lost 4 bases and 2 bases respectively, with 11 bases between them. This CDR3 spans 14 amino acids. Germline V gene lookup returns CDR1 SNHLY and CDR2 FYNNEI. CDR3 sequence reads: CASSGQKLNTEAFF. CDR3 DNA: TGTGCCAGCAGTGGACAGAAGCTTAACACTGAAGCTTTCTTT.

J is TRBJ1-4 and V is TRBV7-9, with 9 bases lining up with TRBD1. From germline, CDR1 is SEHNR and CDR2 FQNEAQ (reference sequence). Trimming removed 1 base from V and 7 bases from J; junction bases left unmatched: 1. The CDR3 runs to 14 residues. The CDR3 sequence is CASSLEQGAEKLFF. Here the CDR3 DNA reads TGTGCCAGCAGCTTAGAACAGGGGGCTGAAAAACTGTTTTTT.

V usage is TRBV5-1 and J usage is TRBJ1-6; 7 bases match TRBD1. CDR1 and CDR2 from the germline V gene are SGHRS and YFSETQ. The V segment lost 6 bases and the J segment 10 bases; nucleotides outside the gene matches: 16. The CDR3 is 16 residues long. The CDR3 DNA sequence: TGCGCCAGCACCCTTTTCGCAGGGGGATCAGGGTCACCCCTCCACTTT. Translated: CASTLFAGGSGSPLHF.

In its sample, this clone was seen once. The chain carries TRBV2 and TRBJ2-2; 10 bases map to TRBD1. Germline V gene lookup returns CDR1 SNHLY and CDR2 FYNNEI. J was trimmed by 3 bases and V by 6 bases; bases with no gene match: 4. CDR3 length: 15 residues. The CDR3 DNA reads TGTGCCAGCAGCGGGACAGGGGCGGACACCGGGGAGCTGTTTTTT. It codes for CASSGTGADTGELFF.